Below are 13 T cell receptor beta chains sequenced from a single sample in a study of blood T cell repertoires in COVID-19. Sequencing was performed with immunoSEQ multiplex PCR; in TCRdb, only in-frame clones are kept and a portion is missing. The sample contains nearly 65,000 clones, roughly 80% of which appear only once. The sample comprised peripheral blood. These receptors came from a human donor in a cohort sampled during active COVID-19.

V is TRBV2 and J is TRBJ2-3; D unresolved. CDR1 is SNHLY, CDR2 FYNNEI, per germline. This CDR3 is built from 14 residues. V lost 3 bases to trimming and J lost 6 bases, with 13 bases between them. CDR3 amino acids: CASSESPLADTQYF. The CDR3 DNA reads as TGTGCCAGCAGTGAGTCTCCTCTTGCGGATACGCAGTATTTT.

DNA of the CDR3: TGTGCCAGCAGCTTATCCCCCCTAGGAGTTGATAATTCACCCCTCCACTTT. Its protein product is CASSLSPLGVDNSPLHF. The J gene is TRBJ1-6, the V gene TRBV7-9; D is undetermined. CDR1 and CDR2 (germline): SEHNR, FQNEAQ (reference sequence). CDR3 length: 17 residues. Trimming took 2 bases from V and 5 from J, leaving 16 bases between them.

This clone turned up a few times. V usage is TRBV6-6 and J usage is TRBJ2-7, with D tentatively TRBD1 (6 bases). Germline-derived CDR1 and CDR2 are MNHNY and SVGAGI (reference sequence). Trimming cost V 4 bases and J 5 bases, with 12 bases left between them. The CDR3 runs to 13 residues. The CDR3 loop reads CASSWGLDHEQYF. The CDR3 nucleotides are TGTGCCAGCAGTTGGGGGCTAGATCACGAGCAGTACTTC.

The rearrangement uses TRBV10-3 and TRBJ1-5, with 7 bases lining up with TRBD1. This CDR3 region has 18 residues. After removal of 0 bases from V and 2 bases from J, the junction contained 10 bases not matched to a gene. Germline V gene lookup returns CDR1 ENHRY and CDR2 SYGVKD. The CDR3 region has the DNA TGTGCCATCAGTGAGTCGATGACAGGGCTGGTGGGCAATCAGCCCCAGCATTTT. Its translation is CAISESMTGLVGNQPQHF.

This clone was observed a handful of times. The rearrangement links TRBV9 to TRBJ2-2; no definite D call. V was clipped by 3 bases and J by 4 bases, with 7 bases between them. The CDR3 loop spans 13 amino acids. CDR1 and CDR2 from the germline V gene are SGDLS and YYNGEE. The CDR3, as DNA: TGTGCCAGCAGCGCTAGTATCACCGGGGAGCTGTTTTTT. It is translated as CASSASITGELFF.

This CDR3 is CASSKEREKLFF. The CDR3 nucleotides are TGTGCCAGCAGCAAAGAGCGTGAAAAACTGTTTTTT. The chain links TRBV11-2 to TRBJ1-4; no clear D. In germline, CDR1 is SGHAT, CDR2 FQNNGV. CDR3 size: 12 residues. V lost 5 bases to trimming and J lost 7 bases, with 8 bases between them.

The rearrangement joins TRBV21-1 to TRBJ2-7; the table names TRBD1, a call not compared with the DNA. TRBV21-1 is a known pseudogene. This CDR3 comprises 15 residues. CDR3 region: CARSFPGQISYEQYF. In nucleotides, the CDR3 is TGTGCCAGATCCTTTCCGGGACAGATCTCCTACGAGCAGTACTTC.

The V gene is TRBV28, the J gene TRBJ1-5; tentative D call: TRBD1 (6 bases). V lost 7 bases and J 6 bases, leaving 13 bases between the germline ends. This CDR3 is built from 13 residues. Per germline, CDR1 MDHEN and CDR2 SYDVKM. CDR3 sequence reads: CASISGVGQPQHF. The CDR3 bases are TGTGCCAGCATATCAGGGGTAGGTCAGCCCCAGCATTTT.

On this clone: Other DNA sequences of this sample code for an identical CDR3. This sequence joins TRBV24-1 and TRBJ1-5; D is unresolved. From germline, CDR1 is KGHDR and CDR2 SFDVKD. V was cut by 6 bases and J by 3 bases, with 8 bases left in between. The CDR3 totals 13 residues. The CDR3 spells CATSRGNNQPQHF. For the CDR3, the DNA is TGTGCCACCAGTCGTGGCAACAATCAGCCCCAGCATTTT.

The chain carries TRBV12-3 or TRBV12-4 and TRBJ1-1; D remains ambiguous. This CDR3 has 13 amino acids. Deletions cut 2 bases from V and 1 base from J, with 5 bases between. The CDR3 is CASSLNKNTEAFF. The CDR3 DNA reads as TGTGCCAGCAGTTTAAATAAGAACACTGAAGCTTTCTTT.

V is TRBV7-9 and J is TRBJ1-6, with TRBD1 identical over 8 bases. The junction had 13 bases not matched to a gene; V was cut back by 7 bases and J by 8 bases. The length of the CDR3 is 16 residues. Germline CDR1 and CDR2: SEHNR and FQNEAQ (reference sequence). The CDR3 is CASTIQGAGRDSPLHF. The CDR3 region has the DNA TGTGCCAGCACCATCCAGGGGGCGGGTAGAGATTCACCCCTCCACTTT.

In this sample, this clone turned up a few times. The chain uses TRBV6-5 and TRBJ2-7; TRBD2 might be the D (6 bases). CDR3 length: 16 amino acids. Trimming left V 2 bases short and J 3 bases short, with 17 bases between. Germline assignment: CDR1 MNHEY and CDR2 SVGAGI. The CDR3 reads CASSYGRQAGYYEQYF. The CDR3 DNA reads as TGTGCCAGCAGTTACGGCAGGCAGGCGGGATACTACGAGCAGTACTTC.

This clone turned up a few times. The V and J genes are TRBV10-1 and TRBJ2-7; 9 bases are shared with TRBD1. V lost 6 bases and J lost 2; bases outside the gene matches: 5. The CDR3 sequence is 14 residues long. CDR1 is WNHNN, CDR2 SYGVQD, per germline (reference sequence). Written as DNA, the CDR3 is TGCGCCAGCAGCCCGGGGACAGGGACCTACGAGCAGTACTTC. It is translated as CASSPGTGTYEQYF.